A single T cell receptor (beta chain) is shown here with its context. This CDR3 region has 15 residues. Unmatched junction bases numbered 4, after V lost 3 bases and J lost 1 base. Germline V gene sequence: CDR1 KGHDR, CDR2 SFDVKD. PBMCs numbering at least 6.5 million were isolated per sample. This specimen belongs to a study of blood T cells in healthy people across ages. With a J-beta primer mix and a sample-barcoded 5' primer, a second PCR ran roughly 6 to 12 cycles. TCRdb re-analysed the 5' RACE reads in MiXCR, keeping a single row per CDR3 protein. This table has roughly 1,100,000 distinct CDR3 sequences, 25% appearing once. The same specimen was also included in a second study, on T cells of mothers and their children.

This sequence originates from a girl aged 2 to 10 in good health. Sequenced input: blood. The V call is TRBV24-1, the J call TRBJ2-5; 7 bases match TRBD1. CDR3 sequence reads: CATSDPTGVQETQYF. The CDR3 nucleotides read TGTGCCACCAGTGATCCAACAGGGGTCCAAGAGACCCAGTACTTC.